This paragraph reports one TCR beta chain. The antigen remains unidentified. The trim removed 9 bases at V and 9 bases at J, leaving 8 bases unmatched. The germline V gene has CDR1 MNHNY and CDR2 SVGAGI (reference sequence). The CDR3 has 12 amino acids. The sample comes from a study of cytomegalovirus exposure and HLA in healthy donors. Study at large: As an earlier analysis found, 150 million to 200 million T cells yielded approximately 110 million unique TCR beta sequences.

Each donor was nominally healthy when sampled (though unrecorded immune exposures were likely). In the PCR, 60 Vbeta and 13 Jbeta primers were used. Measured with immunoSEQ multiplex PCR; TCRdb has only the in-frame clones, and not every one. The sample lists 170,000 or so clones; roughly 78% were seen once. Study results and limitations: Researchers reportedly found TCR beta sequences accurately predicted most subjects' HLA-A and HLA-B alleles.

Sequencing was performed on PBMCs. The sequence came from a woman in her thirties or forties in good health and CMV-seronegative. The chain is built from TRBV6-6 and TRBJ2-1, with TRBD2 matching over 7 bases. The CDR3 is CASTLGRGEQFF. The CDR3, as DNA: TGTGCCAGTACCTTAGGGAGGGGTGAGCAGTTCTTC.